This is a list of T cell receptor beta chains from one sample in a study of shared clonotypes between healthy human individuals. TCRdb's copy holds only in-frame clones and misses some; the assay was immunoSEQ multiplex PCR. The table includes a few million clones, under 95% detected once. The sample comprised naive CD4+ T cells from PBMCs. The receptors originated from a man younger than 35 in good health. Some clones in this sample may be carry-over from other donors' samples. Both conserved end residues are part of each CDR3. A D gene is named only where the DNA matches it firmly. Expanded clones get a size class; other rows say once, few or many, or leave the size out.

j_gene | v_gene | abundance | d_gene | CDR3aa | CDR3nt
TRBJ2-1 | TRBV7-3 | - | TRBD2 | CASSLGTSGNEQFF | TGTGCCAGCAGCTTGGGGACTAGCGGGAATGAGCAGTTCTTC
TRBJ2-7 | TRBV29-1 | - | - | CSVTGLLDYEQYF | TGCAGCGTGACGGGACTCCTAGACTACGAGCAGTACTTC
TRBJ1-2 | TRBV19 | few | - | CASSMGTNNYGYTF | TGTGCCAGTAGTATGGGGACAAATAACTATGGCTACACCTTC
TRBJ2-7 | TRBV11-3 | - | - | CASSLTGEQYF | TGTGCCAGCAGCCTAACAGGGGAGCAGTACTTC
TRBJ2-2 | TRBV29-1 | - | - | CSVGNGPGELFF | TGCAGCGTTGGGAACGGACCCGGGGAGCTGTTTTTT
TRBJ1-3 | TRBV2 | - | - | CASSDNSYGNTIYF | TGTGCCAGCAGTGATAACAGCTATGGAAACACCATATATTTT
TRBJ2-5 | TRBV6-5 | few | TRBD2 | CASSYSGGRGETQYF | TGTGCCAGCAGTTACTCCGGCGGGAGAGGCGAGACCCAGTACTTC
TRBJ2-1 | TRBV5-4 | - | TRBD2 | CASSLVTSGDNEQFF | TGTGCCAGCAGCTTGGTTACTAGCGGAGACAATGAGCAGTTCTTC
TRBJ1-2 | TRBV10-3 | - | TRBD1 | CAISEDWTGGYGHTF | TGTGCCATCAGTGAGGATTGGACAGGGGGCTATGGCCACACCTTC
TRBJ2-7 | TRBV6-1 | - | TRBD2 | CASSESGPTSGRAHEQYF | TGTGCCAGCAGTGAAAGCGGCCCGACTAGCGGGAGGGCCCACGAGCAGTACTTC
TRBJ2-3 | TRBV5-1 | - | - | CASSFAGLRSDTQYF | TGCGCCAGCAGCTTTGCGGGACTCAGATCAGATACGCAGTATTTT
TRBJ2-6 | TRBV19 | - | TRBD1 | CASSPRRQGLGPGANVLTF | TGTGCCAGTAGTCCCAGACGACAGGGGCTTGGCCCTGGGGCCAACGTCCTGACTTTC
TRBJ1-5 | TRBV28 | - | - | CASAPGPADGQPQHF | TGTGCCAGCGCCCCGGGTCCTGCGGATGGTCAGCCCCAGCATTTT
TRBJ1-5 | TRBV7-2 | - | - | CASSPNSNQPQHF | TGTGCCAGCAGCCCCAATAGCAATCAGCCCCAGCATTTT
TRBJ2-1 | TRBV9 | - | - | CASSVGGDPWNEQFF | TGTGCCAGCAGCGTAGGGGGGGACCCTTGGAATGAGCAGTTCTTC
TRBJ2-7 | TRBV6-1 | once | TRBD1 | CASSDNRGPPYEQYF | TGTGCCAGCAGTGATAACAGGGGGCCCCCCTACGAGCAGTACTTC
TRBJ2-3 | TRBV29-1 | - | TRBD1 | CSARDRDTDTQYF | TGCAGCGCCAGGGACAGGGACACAGATACGCAGTATTTT
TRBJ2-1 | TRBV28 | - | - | CASSAPGSPYNEQFF | TGTGCCAGCAGTGCGCCGGGAAGCCCCTACAATGAGCAGTTCTTC
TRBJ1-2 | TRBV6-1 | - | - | CASSESGPYGYTF | TGTGCCAGCAGTGAATCGGGACCGTATGGCTACACCTTC
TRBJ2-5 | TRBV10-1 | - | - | CASRGREETQYF | TGCGCCAGCAGGGGCAGGGAAGAGACCCAGTACTTC
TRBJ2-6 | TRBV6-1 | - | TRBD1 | CASSPTGAGANVLTF | TGTGCCAGCAGTCCTACAGGGGCCGGGGCCAACGTCCTGACTTTC
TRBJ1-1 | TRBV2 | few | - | CASSEQGALRRNTEAFF | TGTGCCAGCAGTGAACAGGGCGCCCTCCGGAGGAACACTGAAGCTTTCTTT
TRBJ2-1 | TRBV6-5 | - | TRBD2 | CASSYGGSNGNEQFF | TGTGCCAGCAGTTACGGCGGGAGCAATGGAAATGAGCAGTTCTTC
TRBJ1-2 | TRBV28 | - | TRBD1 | CASSTGQGHYTF | TGTGCCAGCAGTACGGGACAGGGGCATTACACCTTC
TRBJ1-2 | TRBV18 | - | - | CASSPPIVSDPLGYTF | TGTGCCAGCTCACCACCGATCGTTTCCGACCCGCTCGGCTACACCTTC
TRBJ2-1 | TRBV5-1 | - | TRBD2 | CASSPWTSGRTYNEQFF | TGCGCCAGCAGCCCATGGACTAGCGGGAGGACCTACAATGAGCAGTTCTTC
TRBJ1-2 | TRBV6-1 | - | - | CASSVLGTTSGAYGYTF | TGTGCCAGCAGTGTATTGGGGACGACGTCGGGAGCCTATGGCTACACCTTC
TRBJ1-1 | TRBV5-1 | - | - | CASSLFPGATEAFF | TGCGCCAGCAGCTTATTCCCGGGGGCCACTGAAGCTTTCTTT
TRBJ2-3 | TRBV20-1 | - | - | CSAGRLESQYF | TGCAGTGCTGGCCGACTAGAATCGCAGTATTTT
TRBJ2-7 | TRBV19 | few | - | CASSTQPQGNEQYF | TGTGCCAGTAGTACCCAACCCCAGGGTAACGAGCAGTACTTC
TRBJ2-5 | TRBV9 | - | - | CASSVAGQTRETQYF | TGTGCCAGCAGCGTAGCTGGACAGACTAGAGAGACCCAGTACTTC
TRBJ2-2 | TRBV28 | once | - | CASWGIANTGELFF | TGTGCCAGCTGGGGTATTGCGAACACCGGGGAGCTGTTTTTT
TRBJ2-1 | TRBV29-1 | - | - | CSVSGVLQGEQFF | TGCAGCGTTTCGGGGGTACTTCAGGGTGAGCAGTTCTTC
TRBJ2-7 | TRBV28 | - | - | CASSLFPQYEQYF | TGTGCCAGCAGTTTATTCCCCCAGTACGAGCAGTACTTC
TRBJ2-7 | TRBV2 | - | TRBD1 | CASLNRDRGSAEQYF | TGTGCCAGCCTTAACCGGGACAGGGGTTCCGCCGAGCAGTACTTC
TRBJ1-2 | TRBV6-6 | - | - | CASSSSTLYTF | TGTGCCAGCAGTTCGTCGACTCTCTACACCTTC
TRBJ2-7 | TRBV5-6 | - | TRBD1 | CASSYRDRVYEQYF | TGTGCCAGCAGCTATAGGGACAGGGTGTACGAGCAGTACTTC
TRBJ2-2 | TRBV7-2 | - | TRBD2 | CASSPGREGSGELFF | TGTGCCAGCAGCCCGGGGCGGGAGGGGAGCGGGGAGCTGTTTTTT
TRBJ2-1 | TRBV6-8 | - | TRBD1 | CASSYSRDRVYNEQFF | TGTGCCAGCAGTTACTCGAGGGACAGGGTCTACAATGAGCAGTTCTTC
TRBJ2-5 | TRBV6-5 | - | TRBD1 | CASSYVSGQEKETQYF | TGTGCCAGCAGTTACGTCTCGGGACAGGAGAAGGAGACCCAGTACTTC
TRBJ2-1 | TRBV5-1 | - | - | CASSLVAGSYNEQFF | TGCGCCAGCAGCTTGGTAGCAGGCTCCTACAATGAGCAGTTCTTC
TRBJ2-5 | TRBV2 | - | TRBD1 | CASRPDRGQQETQYF | TGTGCCAGCAGACCCGACAGGGGACAGCAAGAGACCCAGTACTTC
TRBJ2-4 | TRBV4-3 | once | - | CASSTRIAKNIQYF | TGCGCCAGCAGCACGCGGATAGCCAAAAACATTCAGTACTTC